This TCR beta chain was documented in a study of response to subunit inactivated influenza vaccine. A remark on this clonotype: Its antigen is undetermined.

Each CDR3 protein is one row after TCRdb ran MiXCR on the RT-PCR reads. The sample includes around 520,000 distinct CDR3 sequences, roughly 23% of them seen just once. V dropped 3 bases and J dropped 4 bases, with 9 bases sitting between them. The CDR3 length is 13 residues. Germline CDR1 SGHTA, CDR2 FQGTGA. Study-wide results and caveats: Authors suggested each seasonal influenza vaccination recruits few new T cells.

The clonotype was recovered from a man over 45 who received an inactivated influenza vaccine. Sequences were derived from CD4+ T cells sorted from PBMCs, sampled about 5 days after vaccination. The rearrangement uses TRBV7-3 and TRBJ2-5; D not certain. The CDR3 coding sequence is TGTGCCAGCAGCTTCCGGAGTGGAGAGACCCAGTACTTC. Residues: CASSFRSGETQYF.